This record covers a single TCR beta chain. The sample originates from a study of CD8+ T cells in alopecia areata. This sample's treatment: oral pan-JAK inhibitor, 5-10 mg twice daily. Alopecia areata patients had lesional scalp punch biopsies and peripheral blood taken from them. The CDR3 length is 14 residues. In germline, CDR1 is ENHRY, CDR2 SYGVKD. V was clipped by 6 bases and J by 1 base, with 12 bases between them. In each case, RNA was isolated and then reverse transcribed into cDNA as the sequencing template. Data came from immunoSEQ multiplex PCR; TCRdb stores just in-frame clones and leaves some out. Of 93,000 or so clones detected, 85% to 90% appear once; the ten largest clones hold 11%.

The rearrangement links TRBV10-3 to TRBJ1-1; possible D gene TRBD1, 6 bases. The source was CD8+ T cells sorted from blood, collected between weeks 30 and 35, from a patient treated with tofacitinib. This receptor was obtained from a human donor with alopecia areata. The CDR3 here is CAIRSGGPNTEAFF. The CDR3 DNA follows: TGTGCCATCAGGTCCGGGGGCCCGAACACTGAAGCTTTCTTT.